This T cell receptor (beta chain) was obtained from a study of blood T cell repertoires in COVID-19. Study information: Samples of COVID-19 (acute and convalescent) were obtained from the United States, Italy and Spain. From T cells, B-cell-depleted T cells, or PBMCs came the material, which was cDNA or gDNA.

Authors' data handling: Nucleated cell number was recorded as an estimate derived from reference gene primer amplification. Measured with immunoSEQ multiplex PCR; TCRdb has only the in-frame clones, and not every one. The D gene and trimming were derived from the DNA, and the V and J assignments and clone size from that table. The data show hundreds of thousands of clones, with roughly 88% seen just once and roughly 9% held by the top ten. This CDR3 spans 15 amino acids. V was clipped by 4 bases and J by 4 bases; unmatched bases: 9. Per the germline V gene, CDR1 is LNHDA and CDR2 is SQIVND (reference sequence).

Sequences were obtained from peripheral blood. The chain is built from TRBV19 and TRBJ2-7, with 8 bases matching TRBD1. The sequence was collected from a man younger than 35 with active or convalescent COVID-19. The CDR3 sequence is CASSSPDRGGYEQYF. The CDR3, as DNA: TGTGCCAGTAGTAGCCCCGACAGGGGTGGGTACGAGCAGTACTTC.